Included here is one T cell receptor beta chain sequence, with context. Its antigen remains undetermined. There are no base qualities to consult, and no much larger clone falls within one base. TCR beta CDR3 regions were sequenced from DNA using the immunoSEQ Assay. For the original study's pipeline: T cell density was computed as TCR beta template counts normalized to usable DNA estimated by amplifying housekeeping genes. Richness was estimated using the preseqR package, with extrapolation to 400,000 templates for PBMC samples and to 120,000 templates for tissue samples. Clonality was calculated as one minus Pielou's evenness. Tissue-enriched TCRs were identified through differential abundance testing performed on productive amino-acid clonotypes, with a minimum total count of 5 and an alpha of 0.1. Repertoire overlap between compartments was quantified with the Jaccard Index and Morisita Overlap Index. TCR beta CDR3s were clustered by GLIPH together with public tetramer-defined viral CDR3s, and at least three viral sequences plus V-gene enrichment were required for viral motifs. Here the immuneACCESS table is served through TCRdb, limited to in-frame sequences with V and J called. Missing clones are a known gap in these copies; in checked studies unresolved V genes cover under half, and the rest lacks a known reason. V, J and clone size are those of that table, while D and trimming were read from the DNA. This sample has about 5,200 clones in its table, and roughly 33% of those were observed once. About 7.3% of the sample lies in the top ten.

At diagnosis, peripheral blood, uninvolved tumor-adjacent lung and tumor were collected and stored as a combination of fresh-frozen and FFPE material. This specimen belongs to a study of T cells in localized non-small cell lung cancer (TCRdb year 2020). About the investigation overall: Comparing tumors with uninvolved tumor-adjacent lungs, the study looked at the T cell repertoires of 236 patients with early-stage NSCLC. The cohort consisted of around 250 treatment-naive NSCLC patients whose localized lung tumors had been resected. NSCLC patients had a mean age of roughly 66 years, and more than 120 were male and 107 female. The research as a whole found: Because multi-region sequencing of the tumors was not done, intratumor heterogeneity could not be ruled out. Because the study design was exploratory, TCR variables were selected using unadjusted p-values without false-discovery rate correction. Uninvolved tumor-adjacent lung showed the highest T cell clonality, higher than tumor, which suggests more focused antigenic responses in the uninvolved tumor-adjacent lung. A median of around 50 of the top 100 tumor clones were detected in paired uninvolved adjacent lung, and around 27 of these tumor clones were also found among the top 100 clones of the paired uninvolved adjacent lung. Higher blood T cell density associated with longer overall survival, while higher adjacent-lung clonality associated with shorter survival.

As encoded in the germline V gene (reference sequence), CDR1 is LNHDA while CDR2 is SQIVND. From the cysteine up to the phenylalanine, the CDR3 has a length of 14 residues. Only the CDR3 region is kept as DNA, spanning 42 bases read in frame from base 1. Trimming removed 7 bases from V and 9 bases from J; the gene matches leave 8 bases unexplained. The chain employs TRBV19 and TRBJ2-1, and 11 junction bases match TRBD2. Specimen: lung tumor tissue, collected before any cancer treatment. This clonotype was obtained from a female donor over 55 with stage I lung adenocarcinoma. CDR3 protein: CASKPSGGQGEQFF. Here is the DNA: TGTGCCAGTAAACCTAGCGGGGGGCAAGGTGAGCAGTTCTTC. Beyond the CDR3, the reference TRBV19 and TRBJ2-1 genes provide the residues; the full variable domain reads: DGGITQSPKYLFRKEGQNVTLSCEQNLNHDAMYWYRQDPGQGLRLIYYSQIVNDFQKGDIAEGYSVSREKKESFPLTVTSAQKNPTAFYLCASKPSGGQGEQFFGPGTRLTVL.